This entry lists 17 T cell receptor beta chains sequenced from one sample in a study of blood T cell repertoires in COVID-19. The protocol was immunoSEQ multiplex PCR, while the TCRdb copy is restricted to in-frame clones and leaves out a portion. In the table there are about 100,000 clones, roughly 84% of which are singletons. Sample: peripheral blood. Receptor source: a woman aged 60-75 years with acute or convalescent COVID-19.

The sample holds a few counts of this clone. This chain joins TRBV9 and TRBJ2-3; 11 nucleotides align to TRBD1. Germline V gene sequence: CDR1 SGDLS, CDR2 YYNGEE. This CDR3 has 19 residues. The V segment lost 0 bases and the J segment 4 bases; nucleotides outside the gene matches: 13. The CDR3 reads CASSVGGQGGGLAPDTQYF. The DNA for the CDR3 is TGTGCCAGCAGCGTAGGGGGACAGGGGGGCGGACTAGCCCCAGATACGCAGTATTTT.

J is TRBJ1-2 and V is TRBV11-2; TRBD1 matches at 7 bases. Germline V CDR1 and CDR2: SGHAT, FQNNGV. J gave up 4 bases and V 5 bases, and 10 bases lay outside the gene matches. The CDR3 contains 15 residues. CDR3 in amino acids: CASSAARQGSYGYTF. In DNA, the CDR3 is TGTGCCAGCAGCGCCGCCCGACAGGGTAGCTATGGCTACACCTTC.

The chain links TRBV12-3 or TRBV12-4 to TRBJ2-7, with D uncertain. Trimming cost V 2 bases and J 3 bases, with 5 bases left between them. The CDR3 contains 12 residues. The CDR3 coding sequence is TGTGCCAGCAGTTTACTCGGCTACGAGCAGTACTTC. Protein: CASSLLGYEQYF.

This rearrangement joins TRBV4-1 to TRBJ1-1; perhaps TRBD1 as D (5 bases). Germline V lookup: CDR1 MGHRA, CDR2 YSYEKL. V dropped 0 bases and J dropped 5 bases, with 10 bases sitting between them. This CDR3 is built from 14 residues. The CDR3: CASSQDTGKTEAFF. The CDR3 DNA reads as TGCGCCAGCAGCCAAGACACAGGCAAAACTGAAGCTTTCTTT.

This clone was picked up a small number of times. CDR3: CASRERTDYASSYNSPLHF. CDR3 DNA sequence: TGTGCCAGCAGGGAAAGGACAGATTATGCGAGCTCCTATAATTCACCCCTCCACTTT. The rearrangement joins TRBV28 to TRBJ1-6, with a tentative D call TRBD1 (6 bases). With 6 bases removed from V and 0 bases from J, the gap between germline ends came to 21 bases. Germline loops: CDR1 MDHEN, CDR2 SYDVKM. The CDR3 is 19 residues long.

The chain is built from TRBV5-1 and TRBJ2-7, with D unresolved. CDR3 length equals 14 residues. Germline lookup yields CDR1 SGHRS and CDR2 YFSETQ. Trimming removed 5 bases at V and 0 bases at J, with 12 bases between. The chain's CDR3 is CASSYTGGSYEQYF. For the CDR3, the DNA is TGCGCCAGCAGTTATACGGGTGGCTCCTACGAGCAGTACTTC.

This clone was detected a few times. The CDR3 DNA reads as TGTGCCAGCAGCCAAGAGGAGAACAGGAAAGAGACCCAGTACTTC. Translated: CASSQEENRKETQYF. V gene TRBV4-2 combines with J gene TRBJ2-5, with a tentative D call TRBD1 (5 bases). The CDR3 contains 15 residues. V was pared by 0 bases and J by 3 bases, with 11 bases between. Germline V gene sequence: CDR1 LGHNA, CDR2 YNFKEQ.

This clone was seen only once. The J gene is TRBJ1-1, the V gene TRBV5-1; no reliable D call. The CDR3 totals 15 residues. V gave up 0 bases and J gave up 2 bases, with 11 bases separating them. CDR1 is SGHRS and CDR2 is YFSETQ in the germline V gene. This CDR3 is CASSLVTGINTEAFF. In DNA, the CDR3 is TGCGCCAGCAGCTTGGTCACGGGAATTAACACTGAAGCTTTCTTT. Based on the CDR3 plus reference TRBV5-1 and TRBJ1-1, the full variable domain is KAGVTQTPRYLIKTRGQQVTLSCSPISGHRSVSWYQQTPGQGLQFLFEYFSETQRNKGNFPGRFSGRQFSNSRSEMNVSTLELGDSALYLCASSLVTGINTEAFFGQGTRLTVV.

The chain joins TRBV7-2 to TRBJ2-7; 8 nucleotides align to TRBD2. J gave up 6 bases and V 5 bases, and 9 bases lay outside the gene matches. The CDR3 loop spans 14 amino acids. Germline V gene data show CDR1 as SGHTA and CDR2 as FQGNSA. The CDR3 bases are TGTGCCAGCAGCCCACGCGCCGGGACTAGCGAGCAGTACTTC. This sequence encodes CASSPRAGTSEQYF.

J is TRBJ2-5 and V is TRBV6-5; 7 bases are a match to TRBD2. The CDR3 is 15 residues long. Germline V lookup: CDR1 MNHEY, CDR2 SVGAGI. V shed 9 bases, J shed 2 bases, and the junction held 12 bases outside the gene matches. The chain's CDR3 is CASREGPTLQETQYF. The CDR3 DNA reads TGTGCCAGTAGGGAGGGGCCAACCTTACAAGAGACCCAGTACTTC.

This clone was seen once. V usage is TRBV19 and J usage is TRBJ1-6; D may be TRBD1 (6 bases). This CDR3 region has 13 residues. Looked up from germline, CDR1 is LNHDA and CDR2 is SQIVND (reference sequence). V was pared by 10 bases and J by 5 bases, with 12 bases between. In nucleotides, the CDR3 is TGTGCCACCCGGGGGGCGCATAATTCACCCCTCCACTTT. This encodes CATRGAHNSPLHF.

The chain employs TRBV18 and TRBJ1-6; D gene unclear. Germline CDR1 is KGHSH and CDR2 is LQKENI. Trimming shortened V by 3 bases and J by 7 bases, and 10 bases separated the two germline ends. CDR3 size: 14 residues. CDR3 DNA sequence: TGTGCCAGCTCACCTACCGGGGAGAATTCACCCCTCCACTTT. Protein: CASSPTGENSPLHF.

V and J are TRBV20-1 and TRBJ2-5, with D perhaps TRBD2 (6 bases). Germline loops: CDR1 DFQATT, CDR2 SNEGSKA (reference sequence). V lost 6 bases and J lost 4, with 9 bases in between. The CDR3 runs to 11 residues. In DNA form, the CDR3 reads TGCAGTGCAACACTAGCAGAGACCCAGTACTTC. This translates into CSATLAETQYF.

This clone was observed a few times. This chain uses TRBV7-2 with TRBJ1-1, with D possibly matching TRBD1 (5 bases). The CDR3 loop spans 15 amino acids. The ends were cut back, 3 bases at V and 1 base at J, with 12 bases in the middle. CDR1 and CDR2 (germline): SGHTA, FQGNSA. CDR3 region: CASSFRRGPNTEAFF. CDR3 DNA sequence: TGTGCCAGCAGCTTTCGGAGGGGACCGAACACTGAAGCTTTCTTT.

The V and J genes are TRBV15 and TRBJ2-1; 8 nucleotides match TRBD2. This CDR3 contains 13 residues. With V trimmed by 2 bases and J by 9 bases, 3 bases remained unmatched. Germline V gene lookup returns CDR1 LNHNV and CDR2 YYDKDF (reference sequence). As DNA, the CDR3 is TGTGCCACCAGCAGACTACGGGGGGGTGAGCAGTTCTTC. It translates to CATSRLRGGEQFF.

The V gene is TRBV12-3 or TRBV12-4, the J gene TRBJ1-2; tentatively, D is TRBD1 (5 bases). Trimming left V 7 bases short and J 9 bases short, with 18 bases between. The CDR3 covers 13 residues. In DNA, the CDR3 is TGTGCCAGCACCCCAGGGTCCGGCATTCGCTACACCTTC. This encodes CASTPGSGIRYTF.

A few counts support this clone. This chain joins TRBV2 and TRBJ2-1; D possibly corresponds to TRBD2 (7 bases). The CDR3 spans 17 residues. Germline CDR1 SNHLY, CDR2 FYNNEI. V dropped 7 bases and J dropped 1 base, with 20 bases sitting between them. CDR3 in amino acids: CASTRDSGGYSYNEQFF. In DNA, the CDR3 is TGTGCCAGCACCCGCGATTCGGGGGGCTATTCCTACAATGAGCAGTTCTTC.